This T cell receptor beta chain was identified in a study of blood T cell repertoires in COVID-19. Study details: Samples taken during acute and convalescent COVID-19 were collected in the United States, Italy and Spain. PBMCs, B-cell-depleted T cells, or T cells were the source of the cDNA or gDNA that made up the material.

This clone has just one count. Only in-frame clones appear in the TCRdb table, and some are missing; sequencing was by immunoSEQ multiplex PCR. The sample carries about 200,000 clones, 86% recorded once. Researchers sorted participants into cohorts using their self-reported clinical history. CDR1 LGHNA and CDR2 YSLEER come from the germline V gene. The ends lost 1 base at V and 2 bases at J; junction bases unmatched: 9. This CDR3 region has 17 residues. The sequence was collected from a man between 40 and 49 years old with acute COVID-19. This sequence joins TRBV4-3 and TRBJ2-3; 7 nucleotides match TRBD2. Sequences were obtained from PBMCs or T cells enriched from blood (not recorded which). This chain's CDR3 is CASSQGIGGSTTDTQYF. The CDR3 nucleotides are TGCGCCAGCAGCCAAGGGATCGGCGGGAGTACCACAGATACGCAGTATTTT.